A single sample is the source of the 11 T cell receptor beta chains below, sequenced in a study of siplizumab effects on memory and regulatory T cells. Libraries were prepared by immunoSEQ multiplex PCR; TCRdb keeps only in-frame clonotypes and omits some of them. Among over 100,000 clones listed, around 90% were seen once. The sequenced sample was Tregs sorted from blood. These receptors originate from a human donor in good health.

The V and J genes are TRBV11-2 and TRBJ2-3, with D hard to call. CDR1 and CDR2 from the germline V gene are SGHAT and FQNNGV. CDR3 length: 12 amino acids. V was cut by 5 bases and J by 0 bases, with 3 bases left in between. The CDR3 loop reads CASSPSTDTQYF. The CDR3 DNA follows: TGTGCCAGCAGCCCAAGCACAGATACGCAGTATTTT.

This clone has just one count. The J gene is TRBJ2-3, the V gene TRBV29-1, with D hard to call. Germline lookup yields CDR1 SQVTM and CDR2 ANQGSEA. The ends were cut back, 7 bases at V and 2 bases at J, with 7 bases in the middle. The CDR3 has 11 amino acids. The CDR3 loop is CSGIPTDTQYF. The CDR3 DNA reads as TGCAGCGGTATACCCACAGATACGCAGTATTTT.

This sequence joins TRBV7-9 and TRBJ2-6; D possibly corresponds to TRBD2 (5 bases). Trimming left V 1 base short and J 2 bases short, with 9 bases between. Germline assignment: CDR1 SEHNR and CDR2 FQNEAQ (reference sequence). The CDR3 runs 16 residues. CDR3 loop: CASSLGYGAGANVLTF. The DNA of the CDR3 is TGTGCCAGCAGCTTAGGGTACGGGGCTGGGGCCAACGTCCTGACTTTC.

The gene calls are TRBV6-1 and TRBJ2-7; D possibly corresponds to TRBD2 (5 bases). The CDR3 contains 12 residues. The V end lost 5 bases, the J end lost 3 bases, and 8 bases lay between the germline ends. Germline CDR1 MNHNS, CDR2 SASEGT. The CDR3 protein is CASSPGGYEQYF. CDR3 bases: TGTGCCAGCAGTCCCGGAGGCTACGAGCAGTACTTC.

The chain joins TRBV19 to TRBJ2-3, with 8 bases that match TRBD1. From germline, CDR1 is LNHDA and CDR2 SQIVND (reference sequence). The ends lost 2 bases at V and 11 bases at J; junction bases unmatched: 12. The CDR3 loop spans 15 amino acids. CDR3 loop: CASSISRDRPARQYF. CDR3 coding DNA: TGTGCCAGTAGTATATCTCGGGACAGGCCCGCCCGGCAGTATTTT.

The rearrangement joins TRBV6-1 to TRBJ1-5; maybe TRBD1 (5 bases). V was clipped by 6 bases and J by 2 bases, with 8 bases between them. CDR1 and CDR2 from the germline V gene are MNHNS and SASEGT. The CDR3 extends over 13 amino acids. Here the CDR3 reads CASRVRGNQPQHF. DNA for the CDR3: TGTGCCAGCAGGGTCAGGGGCAATCAGCCCCAGCATTTT.

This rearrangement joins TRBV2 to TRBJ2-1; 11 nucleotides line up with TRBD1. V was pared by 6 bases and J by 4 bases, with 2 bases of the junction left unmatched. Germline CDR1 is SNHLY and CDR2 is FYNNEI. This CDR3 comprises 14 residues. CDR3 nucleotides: TGTGCCAGCAGAGGACAGGGGGCTTACAATGAGCAGTTCTTC. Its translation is CASRGQGAYNEQFF.

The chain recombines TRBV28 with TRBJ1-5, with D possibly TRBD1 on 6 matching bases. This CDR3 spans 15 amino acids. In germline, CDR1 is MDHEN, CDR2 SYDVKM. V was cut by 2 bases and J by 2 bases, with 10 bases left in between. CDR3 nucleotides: TGTGCCAGCAGTTTAAGGTCAGGGGGCAATCAGCCCCAGCATTTT. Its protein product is CASSLRSGGNQPQHF. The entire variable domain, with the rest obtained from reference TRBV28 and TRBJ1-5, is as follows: DVKVTQSSRYLVKRTGEKVFLECVQDMDHENMFWYRQDPGLGLRLIYFSYDVKMKEKGDIPEGYSVSREKKERFSLILESASTNQTSMYLCASSLRSGGNQPQHFGDGTRLSIL.

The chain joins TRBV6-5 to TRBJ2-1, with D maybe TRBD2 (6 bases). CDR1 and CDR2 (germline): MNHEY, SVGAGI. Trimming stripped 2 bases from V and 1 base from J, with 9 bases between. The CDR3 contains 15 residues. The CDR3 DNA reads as TGTGCCAGCAGTTACACGGGAGCGTCCTACAATGAGCAGTTCTTC. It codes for CASSYTGASYNEQFF.

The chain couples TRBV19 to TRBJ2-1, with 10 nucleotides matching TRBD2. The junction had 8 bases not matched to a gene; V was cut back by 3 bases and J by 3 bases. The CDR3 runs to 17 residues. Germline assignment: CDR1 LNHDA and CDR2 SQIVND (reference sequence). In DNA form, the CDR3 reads TGTGCCAGTAGTATCTTCCTAGCGGGAGTTGTCTACAATGAGCAGTTCTTC. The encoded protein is CASSIFLAGVVYNEQFF.

The CDR3, as DNA: TGTGCTAGCAGACAGGGGTCGTCGACAGATACGCAGTATTTT. Translation gives CASRQGSSTDTQYF. This chain joins TRBV12-5 and TRBJ2-3; 8 bases align to TRBD1. V lost 9 bases and J lost 3; bases outside the gene matches: 8. The CDR3 is made up of 14 amino acids. Germline assignment: CDR1 LGHNT and CDR2 FRNRAP.